The 3 T cell receptor beta chains reported below all come from one sample, sequenced in a study of spatial heterogeneity in lung cancer. MiXCR, run by TCRdb on the 5' RACE reads, gives a single entry per CDR3 protein. The top ten clones hold roughly 32% of a sample with over 45,000 distinct CDR3 sequences, around 11% of them seen once. Time point denoted: blood at routine non-recurrence follow-up after resection. The sequencing used PBMCs, collected at follow-up. The receptors originated from a male donor with early-stage non-small cell lung cancer.

Note on this clonotype: Since a much larger clone is just one base distant, this may be a read error. This sequence joins TRBV19 and TRBJ2-7; D remains unclear. The CDR3 is 15 residues long. Germline CDR1 LNHDA, CDR2 SQIVND (reference sequence). The V and J ends lost 6 bases and 2 bases respectively, with 17 bases between them. CDR3: CASSLGTTGPYEQYF. CDR3 DNA sequence: TGTGCCAGTAGCCTCGGCACCACGGGCCCCTACGAGCAGTACTTC.

This clonotype was detected many times. The J gene is TRBJ2-3, the V gene TRBV20-1; 10 nucleotides line up with TRBD2. CDR1 is DFQATT and CDR2 is SNEGSKA in the germline V gene (reference sequence). The CDR3 totals 16 residues. Unmatched junction bases numbered 8, after V lost 1 base and J lost 4 bases. In nucleotides, the CDR3 is TGCAGTGCTAGAGTCGCTAGCGGGAGATCCCCAGATACGCAGTATTTT. Amino acid sequence: CSARVASGRSPDTQYF.

The chain links TRBV6-5 to TRBJ1-2; D uncertain. Per the germline V gene, CDR1 is MNHEY and CDR2 is SVGAGI. The CDR3 has 16 residues. The V end was cut by 4 bases, the J end by 0 bases, with 15 bases between. The chain's CDR3 is CASSFFTGRSNYGYTF. The CDR3 DNA reads as TGTGCCAGCAGTTTTTTTACGGGGAGATCTAACTATGGCTACACCTTC.